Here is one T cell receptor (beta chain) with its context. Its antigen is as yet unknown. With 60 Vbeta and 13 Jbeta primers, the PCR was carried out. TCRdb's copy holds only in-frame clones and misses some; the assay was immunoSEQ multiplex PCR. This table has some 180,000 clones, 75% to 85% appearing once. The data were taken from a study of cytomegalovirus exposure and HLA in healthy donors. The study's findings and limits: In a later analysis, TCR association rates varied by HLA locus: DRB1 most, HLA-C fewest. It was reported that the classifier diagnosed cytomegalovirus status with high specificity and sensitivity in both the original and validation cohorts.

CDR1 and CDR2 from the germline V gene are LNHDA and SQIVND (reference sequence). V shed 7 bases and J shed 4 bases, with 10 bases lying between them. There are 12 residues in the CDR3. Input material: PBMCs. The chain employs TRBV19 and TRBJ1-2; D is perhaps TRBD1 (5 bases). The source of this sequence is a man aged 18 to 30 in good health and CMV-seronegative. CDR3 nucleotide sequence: TGTGCCAGTACCGACAGAGCCTATGGCTACACCTTC. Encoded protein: CASTDRAYGYTF.